Following are 27 T cell receptor beta chains from one sample sequenced in a study of blood T cell repertoires in COVID-19. Measured with immunoSEQ multiplex PCR; TCRdb has only the in-frame clones, and not every one. Of some 320,000 clones listed, about 89% are singletons. The sample consisted of PBMCs or T cells enriched from blood (not recorded which). These TCRs come from a man aged 60 to 69 who had recovered from COVID-19.

A note on this clone: Other DNA sequences in this sample translate to the same CDR3. V gene TRBV12-3 or TRBV12-4 combines with J gene TRBJ1-2; 8 positions match TRBD1. V lost 5 bases and J lost 5; bases outside the gene matches: 1. The CDR3 consists of 12 residues. The CDR3 sequence: CASSRQGYGYTF. CDR3 DNA sequence: TGTGCCAGCAGTCGACAGGGGTATGGCTACACCTTC.

This chain joins TRBV6-5 and TRBJ1-2; D uncertain. The CDR3 sequence is 13 residues long. CDR1 and CDR2 from the germline V gene are MNHEY and SVGAGI. V lost 3 bases and J 4 bases, leaving 9 bases between the germline ends. The CDR3 loop is CASSYSDLYGYTF. The CDR3 DNA follows: TGTGCCAGCAGTTATAGCGACCTCTATGGCTACACCTTC.

The rearrangement uses TRBV5-1 and TRBJ2-3; unclear D gene. Germline V lookup: CDR1 SGHRS, CDR2 YFSETQ. This CDR3 has 13 amino acids. Trimming shortened V by 0 bases and J by 3 bases, and 5 bases separated the two germline ends. CDR3 protein: CASSLAETDTQYF. CDR3 in DNA: TGCGCCAGCAGCTTGGCTGAGACAGATACGCAGTATTTT.

This clone showed up just a few times. The junction departs from germline at one end; a sequencing error may be responsible. This sequence joins TRBV19 and TRBJ2-2; the match to TRBD1 covers 8 bases. CDR3 size: 15 residues. The V gene's germline CDR1 is LNHDA and CDR2 SQIVND (reference sequence). The CDR3 coding sequence is TGTGCAAGTAGAGTGCAGGGGGCTTACACCGGGGAGCTGTTTTTT. This gives the protein CASRVQGAYTGELFF.

V is TRBV28 and J is TRBJ2-3, with D perhaps TRBD2 (5 bases). The CDR3 consists of 14 residues. The germline V gene encodes CDR1 MDHEN and CDR2 SYDVKM. The V end was cut by 2 bases, the J end by 4 bases, with 10 bases between. Written as DNA, the CDR3 is TGTGCCAGCAGTTTAGCGGGCGGAGCAGATACGCAGTATTTT. It is translated as CASSLAGGADTQYF.

V is TRBV25-1 and J is TRBJ2-2; 8 bases are a match to TRBD2. The ends lost 6 bases at V and 6 bases at J; junction bases unmatched: 6. The CDR3 has 14 amino acids. CDR1 MGHDK and CDR2 SYGVNS come from the germline V gene. The CDR3 nucleotides are TGTGCCAGCAGCCCGGGGGGGCTCCCCGGGGAGCTGTTTTTT. It translates to CASSPGGLPGELFF.

This clone was counted once. The chain links TRBV4-3 to TRBJ1-6; D perhaps matches TRBD1 (6 bases). The germline V gene encodes CDR1 LGHNA and CDR2 YSLEER. CDR3 length: 15 residues. Trimming left V 0 bases short and J 8 bases short, with 11 bases between. The CDR3 sequence: CASSQDARQDSPLHF. The CDR3 DNA is TGCGCCAGCAGCCAAGATGCGAGACAGGATTCACCCCTCCACTTT.

The chain couples TRBV23-1 to TRBJ1-3; TRBD1 matches at 10 bases. TRBV23-1 is an open reading frame, and its role is uncertain. The length of the CDR3 is 16 residues. Trimming cost V 0 bases and J 9 bases; bases outside gene matches: 8. The CDR3 reads CASSQSSPGQGTTIYF. CDR3 bases: TGCGCCAGCAGTCAATCGTCACCGGGACAGGGGACCACCATATATTTT.

The table lists this clone with a few counts. This chain connects TRBV6-5 to TRBJ2-7, with D possibly TRBD1 on 5 matching bases. From germline, CDR1 is MNHEY and CDR2 SVGAGI. Trimming left V 1 base short and J 7 bases short, with 11 bases between. The CDR3 consists of 13 residues. Here the CDR3 DNA reads TGTGCCAGCAGTTACTGGGGCAGCCCGGAGCAGTACTTC. Translation gives CASSYWGSPEQYF.

In regard to this clone: The missing conserved phenylalanine or tryptophan at the end of this CDR3 makes a read error likely. The DNA is left out, because the CDR3 cannot be placed on it with certainty; the CDR3 is given as TCRdb lists it. The chain links TRBV7-2 to TRBJ2-7; the table calls TRBD2, which could not be checked here. With termini counted, the CDR3 has 14 amino acids. Germline V gives CDR1 SGHTA, CDR2 FQGNSA. The CDR3 sequence is CASSLFGPILAREG.

The V call is TRBV24-1, the J call TRBJ2-5; tentative D call: TRBD2 (5 bases). V was shortened by 0 bases and J by 1 base, with 14 bases between the two germline ends. The germline V gene has CDR1 KGHDR and CDR2 SFDVKD. This CDR3 comprises 17 residues. The CDR3 sequence is CATSDLSRDNFQETQYF. The CDR3 nucleotides read TGTGCCACCAGTGATTTGAGTCGGGATAATTTCCAAGAGACCCAGTACTTC.

The chain is built from TRBV29-1 and TRBJ2-3; 7 nucleotides line up with TRBD2. CDR3 length: 15 amino acids. CDR1 and CDR2 (germline): SQVTM, ANQGSEA. V lost 3 bases and J lost 0; bases outside the gene matches: 6. The chain's CDR3 is CSVEGGLASTDTQYF. The CDR3 DNA follows: TGCAGCGTTGAGGGGGGGTTAGCTAGCACAGATACGCAGTATTTT.

CDR3 in amino acids: CASSHRLAGADTQYF. CDR3 nucleotide sequence: TGTGCCAGCAGCCATAGACTAGCGGGAGCAGATACGCAGTATTTT. J is TRBJ2-3 and V is TRBV3-1 (or the pseudogene TRBV3-2); TRBD2 matches 12 bases. The CDR3 has 15 residues. Trimming cost V 3 bases and J 4 bases; bases outside gene matches: 2. CDR1 is LGHDT, CDR2 YNNKEL, per germline (reference sequence).

The CDR3 spells CASSLAPGTGGDYGYTF. The CDR3, as DNA: TGTGCCAGCAGCTTAGCACCCGGGACAGGGGGCGACTATGGCTACACCTTC. This rearrangement joins TRBV7-3 to TRBJ1-2; 12 bases line up with TRBD1. The germline V gene has CDR1 SGHTA and CDR2 FQGTGA. The CDR3 is 17 residues long. V was clipped by 2 bases and J by 3 bases; unmatched bases: 7.

The chain couples TRBV5-1 to TRBJ2-3; 10 bases fit TRBD2. With 1 base clipped from V and 5 bases from J, the junction kept 4 bases outside the gene matches. The CDR3 runs 15 residues. Germline V lookup: CDR1 SGHRS, CDR2 YFSETQ. The CDR3 DNA is TGCGCCAGCAGCTTGCCTAGCGGGAGTATAGATACGCAGTATTTT. It is translated as CASSLPSGSIDTQYF.

J is TRBJ2-1 and V is TRBV4-1; D is possibly TRBD2 (6 bases). The CDR3 consists of 18 residues. CDR1 is MGHRA, CDR2 YSYEKL, per germline. The V gene lost 3 bases and the J gene lost 3 bases, with 21 bases spanning the gap. The CDR3 loop is CASSQGLVAETNYNEQFF. In nucleotides, the CDR3 is TGCGCCAGCAGCCAGGGATTGGTAGCGGAGACCAACTACAATGAGCAGTTCTTC.

This chain links TRBV19 with TRBJ1-3; no clear D gene. The CDR3 sequence is 11 residues long. Trimming took 11 bases from V and 3 from J, leaving 8 bases between them. Per germline, CDR1 LNHDA and CDR2 SQIVND (reference sequence). Here the CDR3 reads CASRDGNTIYF. The CDR3 nucleotides are TGTGCCTCGAGGGATGGAAACACCATATATTTT.

This clone appeared a few times. The chain uses TRBV7-9 and TRBJ2-7; the match to TRBD2 covers 8 bases. The germline V gene has CDR1 SEHNR and CDR2 FQNEAQ (reference sequence). With V trimmed by 5 bases and J by 3 bases, 6 bases remained unmatched. This CDR3 comprises 14 residues. The CDR3 sequence is CASSLQSGSYEQYF. DNA for the CDR3: TGTGCCAGCAGCCTCCAAAGCGGGAGCTACGAGCAGTACTTC.

CDR3 region: CASWPRNSGNTIYF. CDR3 DNA sequence: TGTGCCAGCTGGCCCCGCAACTCTGGAAACACCATATATTTT. The rearrangement uses TRBV6-5 and TRBJ1-3; no firm D call. The length of the CDR3 is 14 residues. CDR1 and CDR2 (germline): MNHEY, SVGAGI. Between the trimmed V and J ends, which lost 8 bases and 0 bases, there was a span of 11 bases.

The chain joins TRBV28 to TRBJ1-5; 7 nucleotides align to TRBD1. The trim removed 0 bases at V and 3 bases at J, leaving 14 bases unmatched. Germline V gene data show CDR1 as MDHEN and CDR2 as SYDVKM. The length of the CDR3 is 19 residues. CDR3 in amino acids: CASSLWGQGGGRNNQPQHF. The CDR3 DNA reads TGTGCCAGCAGTTTATGGGGGCAGGGGGGCGGAAGAAACAATCAGCCCCAGCATTTT.

The V gene is TRBV11-2, the J gene TRBJ2-1; 7 bases match TRBD2. V trimming: 2 bases; J trimming: 1 base; junction bases outside the gene matches: 14. This CDR3 region has 19 residues. From germline, CDR1 is SGHAT and CDR2 FQNNGV. The DNA for the CDR3 is TGTGCCAGCAGCTTATCCGGGCTACGTGGGAGGGGATCCTACAATGAGCAGTTCTTC. This gives the protein CASSLSGLRGRGSYNEQFF. Using reference TRBV11-2 and TRBJ2-1 for the parts outside the CDR3, the full variable domain is EAGVAQSPRYKIIEKRQSVAFWCNPISGHATLYWYQQILGQGPKLLIQFQNNGVVDDSQLPKDRFSAERLKGVDSTLKIQPAKLEDSAVYLCASSLSGLRGRGSYNEQFFGPGTRLTVL.

The V call is TRBV3-1 (or the pseudogene TRBV3-2), the J call TRBJ2-2, with 10 bases that match TRBD2. The trim removed 0 bases at V and 7 bases at J, leaving 8 bases unmatched. The CDR3 runs 17 residues. Germline loops: CDR1 LGHDT, CDR2 YNNKEL (reference sequence). The CDR3 DNA follows: TGTGCCAGCAGCCAAGAATGGGGACTAGCGAACGGCGGGGAGCTGTTTTTT. This translates into CASSQEWGLANGGELFF.

This clone was picked up one time. The chain employs TRBV19 and TRBJ2-7; D may be TRBD2 (6 bases). V lost 5 bases and J lost 0, with 17 bases in between. Germline V lookup: CDR1 LNHDA, CDR2 SQIVND (reference sequence). The CDR3 totals 16 residues. In DNA, the CDR3 is TGTGCCAGTAGTCCCAGACTGGCGGGGACCTCCTACGAGCAGTACTTC. Translation: CASSPRLAGTSYEQYF.

This chain connects TRBV27 to TRBJ1-1; 7 bases align to TRBD1. The CDR3 has 13 amino acids. The germline V gene has CDR1 MNHEY and CDR2 SMNVEV (reference sequence). The trim removed 6 bases at V and 6 bases at J, leaving 7 bases unmatched. The DNA for the CDR3 is TGTGCCAGCAGATCGACAGGGATGCCTGAAGCTTTCTTT. Translating gives CASRSTGMPEAFF.

The chain recombines TRBV28 with TRBJ2-7, with 9 nucleotides matching TRBD1. Germline V lookup: CDR1 MDHEN, CDR2 SYDVKM. This CDR3 has 12 amino acids. After removal of 1 base from V and 11 bases from J, the junction contained 3 bases not matched to a gene. The CDR3 nucleotides read TGTGCCAGCAGTTTATCCCGGGACAGGGAGTACTTC. Its translation: CASSLSRDREYF.

V usage is TRBV2 and J usage is TRBJ2-7; weak D call: TRBD2 (6 bases). Trimming removed 0 bases from V and 3 bases from J, with 9 bases in between. The CDR3 consists of 14 residues. Looked up from germline, CDR1 is SNHLY and CDR2 is FYNNEI. CDR3 protein: CASSEAGTFYEQYF. The CDR3 DNA reads as TGTGCCAGCAGTGAAGCGGGGACTTTCTACGAGCAGTACTTC.

CDR3 amino acids: CASSPQTRTVVTGELFF. CDR3 DNA sequence: TGTGCCAGCAGTCCCCAGACACGAACTGTGGTCACCGGGGAGCTGTTTTTT. This chain connects TRBV27 to TRBJ2-2; D not resolved. This CDR3 has 17 amino acids. Germline assignment: CDR1 MNHEY and CDR2 SMNVEV (reference sequence). The V gene lost 5 bases and the J gene lost 4 bases, with 20 bases spanning the gap.